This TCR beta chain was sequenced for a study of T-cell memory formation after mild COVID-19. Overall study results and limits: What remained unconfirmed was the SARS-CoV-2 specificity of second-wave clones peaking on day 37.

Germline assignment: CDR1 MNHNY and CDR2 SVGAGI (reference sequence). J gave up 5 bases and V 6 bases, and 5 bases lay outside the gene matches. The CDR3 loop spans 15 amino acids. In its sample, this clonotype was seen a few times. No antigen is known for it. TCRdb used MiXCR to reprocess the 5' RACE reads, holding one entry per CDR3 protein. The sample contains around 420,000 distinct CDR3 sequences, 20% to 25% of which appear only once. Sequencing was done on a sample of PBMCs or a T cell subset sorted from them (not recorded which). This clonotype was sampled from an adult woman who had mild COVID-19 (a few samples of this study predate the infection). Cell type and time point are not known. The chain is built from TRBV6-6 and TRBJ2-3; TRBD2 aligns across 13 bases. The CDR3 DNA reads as TGTGCCAGCAGCTCACTAGCGGGGGGGCGAGATACGCAGTATTTT. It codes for CASSSLAGGRDTQYF.